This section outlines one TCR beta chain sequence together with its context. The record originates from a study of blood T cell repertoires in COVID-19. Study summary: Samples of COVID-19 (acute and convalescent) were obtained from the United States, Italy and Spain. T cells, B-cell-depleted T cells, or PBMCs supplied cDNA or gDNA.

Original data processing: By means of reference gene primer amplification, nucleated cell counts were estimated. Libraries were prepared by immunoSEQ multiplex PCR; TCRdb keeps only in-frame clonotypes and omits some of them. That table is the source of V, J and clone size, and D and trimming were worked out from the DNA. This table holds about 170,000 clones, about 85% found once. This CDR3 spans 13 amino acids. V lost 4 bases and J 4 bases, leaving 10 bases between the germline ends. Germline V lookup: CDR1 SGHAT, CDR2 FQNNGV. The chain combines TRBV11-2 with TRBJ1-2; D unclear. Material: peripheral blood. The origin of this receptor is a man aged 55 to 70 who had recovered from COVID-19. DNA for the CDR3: TGTGCCAGCAGCTCGCGGTCGATCTATGGCTACACCTTC. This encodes CASSSRSIYGYTF.